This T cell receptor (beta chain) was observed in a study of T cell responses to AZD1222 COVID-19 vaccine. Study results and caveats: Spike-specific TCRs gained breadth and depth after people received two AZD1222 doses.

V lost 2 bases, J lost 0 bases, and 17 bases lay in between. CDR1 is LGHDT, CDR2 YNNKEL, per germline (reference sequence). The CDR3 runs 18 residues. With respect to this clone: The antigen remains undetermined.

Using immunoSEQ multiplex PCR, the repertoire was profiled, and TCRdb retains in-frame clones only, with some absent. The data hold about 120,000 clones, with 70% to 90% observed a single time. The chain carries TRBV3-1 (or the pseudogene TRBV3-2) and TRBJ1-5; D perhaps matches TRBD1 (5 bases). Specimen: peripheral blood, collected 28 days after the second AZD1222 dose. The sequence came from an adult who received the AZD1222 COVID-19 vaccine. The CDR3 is CASSQSLQGTSSNQPQHF. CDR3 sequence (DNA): TGTGCCAGCAGCCAAAGTCTCCAGGGTACCTCTAGCAATCAGCCCCAGCATTTT.